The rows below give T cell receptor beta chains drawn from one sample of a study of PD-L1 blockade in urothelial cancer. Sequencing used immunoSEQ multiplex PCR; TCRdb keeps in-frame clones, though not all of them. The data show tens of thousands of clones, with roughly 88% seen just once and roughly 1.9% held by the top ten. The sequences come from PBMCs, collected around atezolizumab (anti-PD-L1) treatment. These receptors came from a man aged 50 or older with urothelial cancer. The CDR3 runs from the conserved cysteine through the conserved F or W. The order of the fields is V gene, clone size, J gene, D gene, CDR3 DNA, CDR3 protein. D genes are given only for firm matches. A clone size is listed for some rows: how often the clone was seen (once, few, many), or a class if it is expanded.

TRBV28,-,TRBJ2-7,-,TGTGCCAGCAGGTTGACAGACTACGAGCAGTACTTC,CASRLTDYEQYF
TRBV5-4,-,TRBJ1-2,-,TGTGCCAGCAGCTCCCTCAAGATCTCGGATGGCTACACCTTC,CASSSLKISDGYTF
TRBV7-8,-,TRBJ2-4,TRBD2,TGTGCCAGCAGCTTAGATAGGGCTAGCGGGACGAAGAGCAAAAACATTCAGTACTTC,CASSLDRASGTKSKNIQYF
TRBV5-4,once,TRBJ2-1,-,TGTGCCAGCAGCTCCTTACGACAACCATGGGAGCAGTTCTTC,CASSSLRQPWEQFF
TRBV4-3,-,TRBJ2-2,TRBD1,TGCGCCAGCAGCCAAGTGGGGACAGGGAGGGCGAACACCGGGGAGCTGTTTTTT,CASSQVGTGRANTGELFF
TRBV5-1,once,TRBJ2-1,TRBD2,TGCGCCAGCAGCTCCCTTCGGGAGGCCGATAACAATGAGCAGTTCTTC,CASSSLREADNNEQFF
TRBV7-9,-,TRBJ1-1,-,TGTGCCAGCGTGGGGCAAAGCACTGAAGCTTTCTTT,CASVGQSTEAFF
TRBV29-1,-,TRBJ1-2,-,TGCAGCGTTGTTCCCCAGGGAAGGAATGGCTACACCTTC,CSVVPQGRNGYTF
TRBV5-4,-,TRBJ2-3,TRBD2,TGTGCCAGCAGCTCCCTGACAGCGGGGCCGACAGATACGCAGTATTTT,CASSSLTAGPTDTQYF
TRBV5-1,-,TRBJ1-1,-,TGCGCCAGCAGCTTGGCCCAGCGGTTTAACACTGAAGCTTTCTTT,CASSLAQRFNTEAFF
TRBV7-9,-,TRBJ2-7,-,TGTGCCAGCAGCTCCATCTCCTACGAGCAGTACTTC,CASSSISYEQYF
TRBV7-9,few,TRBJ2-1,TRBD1,TGTGCCAGCAGCTTGACAGGGTCCTACAATGAGCAGTTCTTC,CASSLTGSYNEQFF
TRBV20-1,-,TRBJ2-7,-,TGCAGTGCCCGGGAGCGCCTCGAGCAGTACTTC,CSARERLEQYF
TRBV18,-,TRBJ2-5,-,TGTGCCAGCTCACCACTGATAGAAGAGACCCAGTACTTC,CASSPLIEETQYF
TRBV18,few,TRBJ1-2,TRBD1,TGTGCCAGCTCACCAAGGGACAGGGGGCGTAACTATGGCTACACCTTC,CASSPRDRGRNYGYTF
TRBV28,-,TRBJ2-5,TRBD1,TGTGCCAGCAGAGACCTCCGGGACAGACCTCAAGAGACCCAGTACTTC,CASRDLRDRPQETQYF
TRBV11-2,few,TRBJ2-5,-,TGTGCCAGCAGCTTAGATCTTTGGGCGCGGGGTCAAGAGACCCAGTACTTC,CASSLDLWARGQETQYF
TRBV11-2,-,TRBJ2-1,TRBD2,TGTGCCAGCAGTCGGACTAGCGGGGGTCAGGGTGAGCAGTTCTTC,CASSRTSGGQGEQFF
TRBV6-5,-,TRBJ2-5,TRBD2,TGTGCCAGCAGTTACCAGCGGGAGGGTGAGCAGTACTTC,CASSYQREGEQYF
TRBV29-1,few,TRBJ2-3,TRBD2,TGCAGCACCGGGAGGGCGGGAGCAGATACGCAGTATTTT,CSTGRAGADTQYF
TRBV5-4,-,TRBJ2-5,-,TGTGCCAGCAGCTTTGGCGGGACAGTCGAGACCCAGTACTTC,CASSFGGTVETQYF
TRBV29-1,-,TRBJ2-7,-,TGCAGCGTCCGGTTCTCCTACGAGCAGTACTTC,CSVRFSYEQYF
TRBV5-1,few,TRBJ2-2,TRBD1,TGCGCCAGCAGCTTGACAGGGGGCGTCACCGGGGAGCTGTTTTTT,CASSLTGGVTGELFF
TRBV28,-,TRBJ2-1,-,TGTGCCAGCAGTTATCCCCTAGTCAGCTCCTACAATGAGCAGTTCTTC,CASSYPLVSSYNEQFF
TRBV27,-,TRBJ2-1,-,TGTGCCAGCAGTCGGGGGTTCGGGTTACGCGGTGAGCAGTTCTTC,CASSRGFGLRGEQFF
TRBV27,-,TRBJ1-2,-,TGTGCCAGCGATCCCAGGGCCCCTTATGGCTACACCTTC,CASDPRAPYGYTF
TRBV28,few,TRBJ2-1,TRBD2,TGTGCCAGCAGCCCTAGCGGGAGGGCCTACAATGAGCAGTTCTTC,CASSPSGRAYNEQFF
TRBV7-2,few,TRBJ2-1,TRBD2,TGTGCCAGTCAGGCGGCGGGAGGGTACAATGAGCAGTTCTTC,CASQAAGGYNEQFF
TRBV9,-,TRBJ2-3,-,TGTGCCAGCAGCGGGGGAGTGGGCACAGATACGCAGTATTTT,CASSGGVGTDTQYF
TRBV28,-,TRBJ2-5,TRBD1,TGTGCCATCCAGGGGGCTGAGGAGACCCAGTACTTC,CAIQGAEETQYF
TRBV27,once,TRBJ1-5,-,TGTGCCAGCAGTTTATCTGGAAGGGGCCTAATTCAGCCCCAGCATTTT,CASSLSGRGLIQPQHF
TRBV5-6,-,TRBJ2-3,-,TGTGCCAGCAGCCGGACAGATACGCAGTATTTT,CASSRTDTQYF
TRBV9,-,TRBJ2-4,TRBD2,TGTGCCAGCAGCTCCCAGCGGGGGGGACACAAAAACATTCAGTACTTC,CASSSQRGGHKNIQYF
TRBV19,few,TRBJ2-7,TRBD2,TGTGCCAGTAAAGGAAGCGGGGAAGGGGCCTCCTACGAGCAGTACTTC,CASKGSGEGASYEQYF
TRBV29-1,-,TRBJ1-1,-,TGCAGCGTTCGAAGGAGCACTGAAGCTTTCTTT,CSVRRSTEAFF
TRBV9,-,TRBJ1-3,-,TGTGCCAGCAGCGCCGGGGGGGGCGGTGGAAACACCATATATTTT,CASSAGGGGGNTIYF
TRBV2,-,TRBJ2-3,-,TGTGCCAGCACCCGTGGGACTCCGGGTACGCAGTATTTT,CASTRGTPGTQYF
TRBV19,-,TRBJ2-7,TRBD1,TGTGCCAGTAGTATAGGGACAGGGAAGGCAAGGTACGAGCAGTACTTC,CASSIGTGKARYEQYF
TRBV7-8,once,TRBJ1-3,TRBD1,TGTGCCAGCAGCGCAAACAGGGGGCAGGGAAACACCATATATTTT,CASSANRGQGNTIYF
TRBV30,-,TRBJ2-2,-,TGTGCCTGGAGTGTAAGGGCGGTGACTAGGGGTTTCACCGGGGAGCTGTTTTTT,CAWSVRAVTRGFTGELFF
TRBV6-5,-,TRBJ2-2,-,TGTGCCAGCAGTTACCAGCGAAACGGGGAGCTGTTTTTT,CASSYQRNGELFF
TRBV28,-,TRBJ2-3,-,TGTGCCAGCGCCTCACCCGAGCGGAGCACAGATACGCAGTATTTT,CASASPERSTDTQYF
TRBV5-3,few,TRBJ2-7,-,TGTGCCAGAAACATGGGAGGGACACCGTGGGGCGAGCAGTACTTC,CARNMGGTPWGEQYF
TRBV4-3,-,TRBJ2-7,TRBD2,TGCGCCAGCAGCCCCTTCCAGTTTTCGGGAGGCGAGCAGTACTTC,CASSPFQFSGGEQYF